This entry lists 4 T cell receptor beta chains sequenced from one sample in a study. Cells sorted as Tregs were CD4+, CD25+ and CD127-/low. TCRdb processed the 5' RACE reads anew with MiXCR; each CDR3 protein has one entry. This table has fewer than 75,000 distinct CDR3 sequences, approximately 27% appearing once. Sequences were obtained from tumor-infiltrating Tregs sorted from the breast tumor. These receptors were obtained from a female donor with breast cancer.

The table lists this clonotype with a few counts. As DNA, the CDR3 is TGTGCCAGCAGCCAAGATTATCGGGGGGGTGGCTACACCTTC. Amino acids: CASSQDYRGGGYTF. The gene calls are TRBV3-1 and TRBJ1-2, with a weak D call TRBD1 (5 bases). Trimming left V 0 bases short and J 7 bases short, with 12 bases between. Germline V gene sequence: CDR1 LGHDT, CDR2 YNNKEL (reference sequence). The CDR3 is 14 amino acids.

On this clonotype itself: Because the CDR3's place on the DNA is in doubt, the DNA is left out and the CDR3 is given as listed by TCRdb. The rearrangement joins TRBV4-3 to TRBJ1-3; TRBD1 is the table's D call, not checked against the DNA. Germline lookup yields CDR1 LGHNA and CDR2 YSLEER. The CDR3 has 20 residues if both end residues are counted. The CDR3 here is CASSPEDGYEQYFGPGTIYF.

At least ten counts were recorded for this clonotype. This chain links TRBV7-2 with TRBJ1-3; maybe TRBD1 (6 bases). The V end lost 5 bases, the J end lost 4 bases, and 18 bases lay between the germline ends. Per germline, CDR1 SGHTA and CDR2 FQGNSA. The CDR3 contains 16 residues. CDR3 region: CASSAPAGTRGNTIYF. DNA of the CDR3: TGTGCCAGCAGCGCGCCCGCCGGGACACGAGGAAACACCATATATTTT. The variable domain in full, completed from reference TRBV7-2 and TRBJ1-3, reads GAGVSQSPSNKVTEKGKDVELRCDPISGHTALYWYRQSLGQGLEFLIYFQGNSAPDKSGLPSDRFSAERTGGSVSTLTIQRTQQEDSAVYLCASSAPAGTRGNTIYFGEGSWLTVV.

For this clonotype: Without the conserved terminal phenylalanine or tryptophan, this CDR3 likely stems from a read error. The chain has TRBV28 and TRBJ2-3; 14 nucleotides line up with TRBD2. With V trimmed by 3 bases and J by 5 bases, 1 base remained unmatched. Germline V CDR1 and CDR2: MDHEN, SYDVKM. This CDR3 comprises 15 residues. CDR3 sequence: CASSFGLAGGDTQYL. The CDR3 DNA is TGTGCCAGCAGTTTTGGACTAGCGGGAGGAGATACGCAGTATCTT.